This is a list of T cell receptor beta chains from one sample in a study of regulatory T cells in long-lasting Graves disease. TCRdb reanalysed the multiplex PCR reads using MiXCR and keeps one entry per CDR3 protein. The sample lists about 620,000 distinct CDR3 sequences, about 15% occurring once. These data were likewise used in another study, on T cells in Graves' hyperthyroidism and ophthalmopathy.

This material consisted of peripheral blood mononuclear cells (PBMCs), taken at new diagnosis, from a patient treated with antithyroid drugs. The receptor set was obtained from a woman aged 25 to 39 with Graves disease. Both conserved end residues are part of each CDR3. A D gene is named only where the DNA matches it firmly. Clone size, where shown, is once, few, many, or a class for clones that have expanded.

j_call v_call clone_size d_call cdr3_aa cdr3_nt
TRBJ1-2 TRBV25-1 once NA CASSQTGILPYGYTF TGTGCCAGCAGCCAGACCGGGATCCTTCCTTATGGCTACACCTTC
TRBJ1-5 TRBV7-8 NA TRBD1 CASSSPMAGTGDNQPQHF TGTGCCAGCAGCTCACCCATGGCGGGGACAGGGGACAATCAGCCCCAGCATTTT
TRBJ2-7 TRBV10-3 NA TRBD1 CAIATGNSYEQHF TGTGCCATCGCGACAGGGAACTCCTACGAGCAGCACTTC
TRBJ2-4 TRBV5-1 many NA CASSLQAGGQNIQYF TGCGCCAGCAGCTTGCAGGCCGGGGGTCAAAACATTCAGTACTTC
TRBJ2-2 TRBV27 many NA CASSPGAGTGELFF TGTGCCAGCAGCCCAGGGGCGGGCACCGGGGAGCTGTTTTTT
TRBJ1-6 TRBV27 many TRBD1 CASSPLLTGGYRALHF TGTGCCAGCAGCCCGCTCCTGACAGGGGGTTATCGAGCCCTCCACTTT
TRBJ2-7 TRBV20-1 NA TRBD2 CSAGGLAALYF TGCAGTGCGGGGGGACTAGCGGCCCTTTACTTC
TRBJ2-5 TRBV7-9 NA TRBD2 CASSPPGGGETQYF TGTGCCAGCAGCCCACCGGGCGGGGGGGAGACCCAGTACTTC
TRBJ2-4 TRBV11-1 few NA CASTPMGDLAKNIQYF TGTGCCAGCACCCCTATGGGGGACCTAGCCAAAAACATTCAGTACTTC
TRBJ1-5 TRBV28 many NA CASRAGNQPQHF TGTGCCAGCAGGGCAGGGAATCAGCCCCAGCATTTT
TRBJ1-2 TRBV19 few NA CATMEELYGYTF TGTGCCACCATGGAGGAACTCTATGGCTACACCTTC
TRBJ2-5 TRBV9 NA TRBD2 CARNTGTSEKTQYF TGTGCCAGAAACACCGGGACTAGCGAAAAGACCCAGTACTTC
TRBJ2-7 TRBV2 many TRBD2 CASRGLAGRPLGAYEQYF TGTGCCAGCCGGGGACTAGCGGGTAGACCCCTTGGGGCCTACGAGCAGTACTTC
TRBJ1-1 TRBV18 NA NA CASSPEDNSSPLNTEAFF TGTGCCAGCTCACCAGAAGACAATTCCTCCCCATTGAACACTGAAGCTTTCTTT
TRBJ2-1 TRBV7-3 many NA CASSLREGVPSEQFF TGTGCCAGCAGCTTAAGGGAGGGGGTTCCAAGTGAGCAGTTCTTC
TRBJ1-2 TRBV7-9 many TRBD1 CASSQGGRQASGYTF TGTGCCAGCAGCCAGGGGGGGAGGCAGGCGTCGGGCTACACCTTC
TRBJ1-4 TRBV6-1 few TRBD1 CASTWDSERQKLFF TGTGCCAGCACGTGGGACAGCGAACGCCAAAAACTGTTTTTT
TRBJ1-4 TRBV3-1 few NA CASSQLGSVTYEKLFF TGTGCCAGCAGCCAACTGGGTTCGGTTACGTATGAAAAACTGTTTTTT
TRBJ2-2 TRBV11-2 few NA CASSSDPWSTGELFF TGTGCCAGCAGCTCCGACCCTTGGAGCACCGGGGAGCTGTTTTTT